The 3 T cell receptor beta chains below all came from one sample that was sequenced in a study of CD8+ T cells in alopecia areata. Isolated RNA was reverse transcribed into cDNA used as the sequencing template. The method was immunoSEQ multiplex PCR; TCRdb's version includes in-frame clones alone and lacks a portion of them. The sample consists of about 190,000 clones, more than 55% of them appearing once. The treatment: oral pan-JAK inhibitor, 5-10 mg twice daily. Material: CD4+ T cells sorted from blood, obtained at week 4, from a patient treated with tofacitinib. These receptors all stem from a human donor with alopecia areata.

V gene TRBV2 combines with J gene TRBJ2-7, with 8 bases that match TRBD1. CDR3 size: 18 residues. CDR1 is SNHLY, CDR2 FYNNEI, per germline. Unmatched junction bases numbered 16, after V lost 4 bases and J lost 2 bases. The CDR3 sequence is CASSGDSIQGEDTYEQYF. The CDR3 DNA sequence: TGTGCCAGCAGTGGGGATTCAATACAGGGGGAGGATACCTACGAGCAGTACTTC.

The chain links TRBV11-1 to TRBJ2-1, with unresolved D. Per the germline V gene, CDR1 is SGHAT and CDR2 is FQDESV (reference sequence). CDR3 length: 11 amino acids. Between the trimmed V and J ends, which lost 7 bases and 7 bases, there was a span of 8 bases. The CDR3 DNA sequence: TGTGCCAGCACCACGAGGAATGAGCAGTTCTTC. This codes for CASTTRNEQFF.

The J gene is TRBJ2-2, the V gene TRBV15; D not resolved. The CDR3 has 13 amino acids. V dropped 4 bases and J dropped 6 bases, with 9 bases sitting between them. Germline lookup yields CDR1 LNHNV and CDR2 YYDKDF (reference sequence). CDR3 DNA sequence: TGTGCCACCAGCACCCACTTGGCCGGGGAGCTGTTTTTT. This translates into CATSTHLAGELFF.